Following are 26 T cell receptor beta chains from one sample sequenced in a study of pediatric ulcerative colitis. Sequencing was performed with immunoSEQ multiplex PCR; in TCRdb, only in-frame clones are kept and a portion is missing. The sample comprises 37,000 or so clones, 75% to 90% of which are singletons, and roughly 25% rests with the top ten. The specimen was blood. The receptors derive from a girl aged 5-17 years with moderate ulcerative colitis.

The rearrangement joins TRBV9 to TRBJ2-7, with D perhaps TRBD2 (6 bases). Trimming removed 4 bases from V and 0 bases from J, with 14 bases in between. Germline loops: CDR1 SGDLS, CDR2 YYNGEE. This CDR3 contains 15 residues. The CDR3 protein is CASSPTDYNSYEQYF. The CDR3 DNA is TGTGCCAGCAGCCCAACGGACTATAACTCCTACGAGCAGTACTTC.

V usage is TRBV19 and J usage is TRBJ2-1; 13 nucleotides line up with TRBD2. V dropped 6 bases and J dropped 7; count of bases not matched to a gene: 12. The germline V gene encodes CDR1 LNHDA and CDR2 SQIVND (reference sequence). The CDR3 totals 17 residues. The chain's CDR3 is CASSTGLAGVFENEQFF. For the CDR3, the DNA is TGTGCCAGTAGCACCGGACTAGCGGGAGTCTTTGAGAATGAGCAGTTCTTC.

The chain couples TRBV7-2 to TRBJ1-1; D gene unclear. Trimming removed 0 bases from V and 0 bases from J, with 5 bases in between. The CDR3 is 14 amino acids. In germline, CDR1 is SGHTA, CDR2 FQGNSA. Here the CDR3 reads CASSLAGMNTEAFF. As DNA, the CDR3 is TGTGCCAGCAGCTTAGCAGGGATGAACACTGAAGCTTTCTTT. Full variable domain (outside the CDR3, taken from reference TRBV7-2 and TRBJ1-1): GAGVSQSPSNKVTEKGKDVELRCDPISGHTALYWYRQSLGQGLEFLIYFQGNSAPDKSGLPSDRFSAERTGGSVSTLTIQRTQQEDSAVYLCASSLAGMNTEAFFGQGTRLTVV.

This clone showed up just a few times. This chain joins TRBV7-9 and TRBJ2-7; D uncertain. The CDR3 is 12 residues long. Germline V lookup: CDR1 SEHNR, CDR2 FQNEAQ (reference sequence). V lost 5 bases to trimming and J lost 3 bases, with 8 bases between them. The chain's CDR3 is CASSMIDYEQYF. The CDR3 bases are TGTGCCAGCAGCATGATAGACTACGAGCAGTACTTC.

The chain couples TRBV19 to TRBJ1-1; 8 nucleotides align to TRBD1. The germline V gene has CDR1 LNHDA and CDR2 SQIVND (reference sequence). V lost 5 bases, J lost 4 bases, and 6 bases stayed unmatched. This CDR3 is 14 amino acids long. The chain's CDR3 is CASSSQGAFTEAFF. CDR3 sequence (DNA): TGTGCCAGTAGTTCGCAGGGGGCGTTCACTGAAGCTTTCTTT.

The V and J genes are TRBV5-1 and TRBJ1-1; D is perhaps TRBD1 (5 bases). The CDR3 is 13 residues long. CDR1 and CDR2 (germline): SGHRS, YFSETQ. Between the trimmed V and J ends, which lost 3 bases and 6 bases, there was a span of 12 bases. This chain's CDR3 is CASSSGTLSEAFF. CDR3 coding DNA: TGCGCCAGCAGCTCAGGGACCCTCTCTGAAGCTTTCTTT. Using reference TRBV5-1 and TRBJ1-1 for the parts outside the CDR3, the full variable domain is KAGVTQTPRYLIKTRGQQVTLSCSPISGHRSVSWYQQTPGQGLQFLFEYFSETQRNKGNFPGRFSGRQFSNSRSEMNVSTLELGDSALYLCASSSGTLSEAFFGQGTRLTVV.

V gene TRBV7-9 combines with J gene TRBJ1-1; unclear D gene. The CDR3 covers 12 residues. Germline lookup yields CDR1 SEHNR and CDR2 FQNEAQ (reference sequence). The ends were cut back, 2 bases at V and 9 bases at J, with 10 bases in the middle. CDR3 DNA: TGTGCCAGCAGCTTACCGGGAAGGCAAGCTTTCTTT. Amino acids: CASSLPGRQAFF. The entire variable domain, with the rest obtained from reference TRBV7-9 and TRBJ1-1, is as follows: DTGVSQNPRHKITKRGQNVTFRCDPISEHNRLYWYRQTLGQGPEFLTYFQNEAQLEKSRLLSDRFSAERPKGSFSTLEIQRTEQGDSAMYLCASSLPGRQAFFGQGTRLTVV.

The CDR3 coding sequence is TGTGCCAGCAGACCTGCTGCAGGGGGAAACACCATATATTTT. Protein: CASRPAAGGNTIYF. V and J are TRBV7-2 and TRBJ1-3; TRBD1 might be the D (5 bases). The V gene's germline CDR1 is SGHTA and CDR2 FQGNSA. This CDR3 has 14 amino acids. V was clipped by 6 bases and J by 4 bases, with 13 bases between them.

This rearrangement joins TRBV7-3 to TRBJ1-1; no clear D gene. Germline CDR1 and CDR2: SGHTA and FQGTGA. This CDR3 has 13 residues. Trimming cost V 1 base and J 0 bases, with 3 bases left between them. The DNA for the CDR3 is TGTGCCAGCAGCTTAATGATGAACACTGAAGCTTTCTTT. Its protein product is CASSLMMNTEAFF.

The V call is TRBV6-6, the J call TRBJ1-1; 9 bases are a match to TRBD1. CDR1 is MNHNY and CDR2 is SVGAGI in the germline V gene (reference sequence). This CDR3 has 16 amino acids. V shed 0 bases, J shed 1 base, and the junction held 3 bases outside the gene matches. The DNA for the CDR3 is TGTGCCAGCAGTTACTCGTCGACAGGGGGGAACACTGAAGCTTTCTTT. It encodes CASSYSSTGGNTEAFF.

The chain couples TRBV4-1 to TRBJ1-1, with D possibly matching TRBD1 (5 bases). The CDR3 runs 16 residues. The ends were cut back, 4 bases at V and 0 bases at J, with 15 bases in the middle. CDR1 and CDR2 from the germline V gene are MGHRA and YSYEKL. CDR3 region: CASSPLGVTMNTEAFF. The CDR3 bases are TGCGCCAGCAGCCCCCTAGGGGTGACGATGAACACTGAAGCTTTCTTT.

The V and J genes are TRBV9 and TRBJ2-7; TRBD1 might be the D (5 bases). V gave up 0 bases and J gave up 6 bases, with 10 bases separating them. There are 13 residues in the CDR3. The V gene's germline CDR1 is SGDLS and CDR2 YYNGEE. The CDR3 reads CASSVAQGREQYF. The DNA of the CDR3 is TGTGCCAGCAGCGTAGCTCAGGGCCGCGAGCAGTACTTC.

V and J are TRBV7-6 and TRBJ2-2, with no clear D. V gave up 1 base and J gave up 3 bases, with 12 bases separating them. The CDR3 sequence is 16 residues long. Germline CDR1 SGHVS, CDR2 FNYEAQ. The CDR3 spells CASSLVSLADTGELFF. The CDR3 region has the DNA TGTGCCAGCAGCTTAGTTTCACTGGCGGACACCGGGGAGCTGTTTTTT.

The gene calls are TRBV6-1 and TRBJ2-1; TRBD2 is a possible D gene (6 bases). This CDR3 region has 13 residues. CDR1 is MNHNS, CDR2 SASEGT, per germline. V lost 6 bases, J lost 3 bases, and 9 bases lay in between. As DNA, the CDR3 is TGTGCCAGCAGGGGACTCGACTACAATGAGCAGTTCTTC. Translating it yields CASRGLDYNEQFF.

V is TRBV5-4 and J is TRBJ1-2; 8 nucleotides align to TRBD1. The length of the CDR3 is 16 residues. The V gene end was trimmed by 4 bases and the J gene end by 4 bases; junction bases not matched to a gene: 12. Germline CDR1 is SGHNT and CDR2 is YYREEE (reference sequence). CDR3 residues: CASSPQSGQGIYGYTF. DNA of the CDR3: TGTGCCAGCAGCCCGCAATCCGGACAGGGTATCTATGGCTACACCTTC.

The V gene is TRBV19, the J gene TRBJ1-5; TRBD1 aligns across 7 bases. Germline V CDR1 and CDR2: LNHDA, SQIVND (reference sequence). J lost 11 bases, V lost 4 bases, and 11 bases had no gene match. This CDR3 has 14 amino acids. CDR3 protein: CASSTDRPFVAQHF. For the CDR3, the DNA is TGTGCCAGTAGTACGGACAGGCCTTTTGTGGCCCAGCATTTT.

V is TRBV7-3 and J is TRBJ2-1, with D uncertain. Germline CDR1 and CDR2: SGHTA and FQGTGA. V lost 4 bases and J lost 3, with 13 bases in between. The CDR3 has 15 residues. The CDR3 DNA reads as TGTGCCAGCAGCTCGGGTCCAGCCCACTACAATGAGCAGTTCTTC. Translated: CASSSGPAHYNEQFF.

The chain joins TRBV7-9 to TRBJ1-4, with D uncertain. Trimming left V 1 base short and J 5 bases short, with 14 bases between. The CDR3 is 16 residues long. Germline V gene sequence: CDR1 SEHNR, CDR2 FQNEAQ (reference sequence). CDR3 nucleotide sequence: TGTGCCAGCAGCTTAGGGCTCGGGCAGATAAATGAAAAACTGTTTTTT. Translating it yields CASSLGLGQINEKLFF.

For the CDR3, the DNA is TGTGCCAGCAGCTTTTCAGCGGGAGTCTTCAATGAGCAGTTCTTC. Amino acids: CASSFSAGVFNEQFF. The chain uses TRBV6-5 and TRBJ2-1; 8 bases line up with TRBD2. There are 15 residues in the CDR3. Germline-derived CDR1 and CDR2 are MNHEY and SVGAGI. V dropped 6 bases and J dropped 6; count of bases not matched to a gene: 10.

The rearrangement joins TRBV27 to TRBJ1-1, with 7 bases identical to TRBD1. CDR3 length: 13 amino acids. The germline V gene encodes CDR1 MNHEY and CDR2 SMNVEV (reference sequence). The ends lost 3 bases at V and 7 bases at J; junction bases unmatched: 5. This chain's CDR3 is CASSFRGASEAFF. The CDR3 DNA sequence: TGTGCCAGCAGTTTCAGGGGGGCGAGTGAAGCTTTCTTT.

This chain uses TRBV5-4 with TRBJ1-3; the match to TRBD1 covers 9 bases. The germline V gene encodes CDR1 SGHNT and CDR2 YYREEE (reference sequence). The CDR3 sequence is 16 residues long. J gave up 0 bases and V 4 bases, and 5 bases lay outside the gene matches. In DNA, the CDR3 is TGTGCCAGCAGCCCGGGACAGGGTTACTCTGGAAACACCATATATTTT. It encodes CASSPGQGYSGNTIYF.

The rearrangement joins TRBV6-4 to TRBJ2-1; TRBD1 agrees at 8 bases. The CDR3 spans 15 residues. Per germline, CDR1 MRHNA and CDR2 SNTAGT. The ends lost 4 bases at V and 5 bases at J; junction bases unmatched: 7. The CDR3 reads CASSVRQGLDNEQFF. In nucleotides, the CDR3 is TGTGCCAGCAGTGTCCGACAGGGGCTGGACAATGAGCAGTTCTTC.

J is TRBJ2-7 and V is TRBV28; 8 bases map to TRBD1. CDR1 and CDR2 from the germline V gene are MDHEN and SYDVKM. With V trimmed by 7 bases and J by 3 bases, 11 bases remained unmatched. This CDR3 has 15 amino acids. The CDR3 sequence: CASNNVGTGVYEQYF. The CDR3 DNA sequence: TGTGCCAGCAATAATGTTGGGACAGGTGTCTACGAGCAGTACTTC. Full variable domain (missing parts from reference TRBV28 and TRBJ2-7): DVKVTQSSRYLVKRTGEKVFLECVQDMDHENMFWYRQDPGLGLRLIYFSYDVKMKEKGDIPEGYSVSREKKERFSLILESASTNQTSMYLCASNNVGTGVYEQYFGPGTRLTVT.

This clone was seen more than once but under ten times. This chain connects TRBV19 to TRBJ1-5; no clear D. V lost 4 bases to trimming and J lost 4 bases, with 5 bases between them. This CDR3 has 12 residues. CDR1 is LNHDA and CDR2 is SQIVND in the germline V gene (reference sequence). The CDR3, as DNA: TGTGCCAGTAGTAGAGGAAATCAGCCCCAGCATTTT. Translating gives CASSRGNQPQHF.

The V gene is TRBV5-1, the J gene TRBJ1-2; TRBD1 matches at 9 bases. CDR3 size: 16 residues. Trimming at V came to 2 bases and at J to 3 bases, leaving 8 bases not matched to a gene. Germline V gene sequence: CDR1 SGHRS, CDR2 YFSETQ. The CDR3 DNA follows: TGCGCCAGCAGCTTCATACAGGGGGCTGCCGACTATGGCTACACCTTC. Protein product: CASSFIQGAADYGYTF.

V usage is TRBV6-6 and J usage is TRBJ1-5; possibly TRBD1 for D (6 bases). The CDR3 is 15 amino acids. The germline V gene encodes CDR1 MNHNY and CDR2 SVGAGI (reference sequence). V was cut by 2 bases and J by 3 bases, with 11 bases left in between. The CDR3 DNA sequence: TGTGCCAGCAGTTACGAGGGACATAACAATCAGCCCCAGCATTTT. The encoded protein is CASSYEGHNNQPQHF.